This passage covers 2 T cell receptor beta chains from one sample sequenced in a study of blood T cell repertoires in COVID-19. Data came from immunoSEQ multiplex PCR; TCRdb stores just in-frame clones and leaves some out. The sample carries 280,000 or so clones, approximately 90% recorded once. Sequencing was carried out using peripheral blood. These receptors were obtained from a woman aged 25 to 45 who had recovered from COVID-19.

The rearrangement joins TRBV27 to TRBJ1-2; 9 bases are shared with TRBD1. The CDR3 spans 15 residues. CDR1 MNHEY and CDR2 SMNVEV come from the germline V gene (reference sequence). Losses at the gene ends were 0 bases for V and 6 bases for J; bases not matched to a gene: 5. CDR3 protein: CASSLSRTGDHGYTF. The DNA for the CDR3 is TGTGCCAGCAGTTTATCAAGGACAGGGGACCATGGCTACACCTTC.

V and J are TRBV6-1 and TRBJ1-2; D is unresolved. The ends were cut back, 3 bases at V and 0 bases at J, with 5 bases in the middle. This CDR3 region has 13 residues. Germline V gene sequence: CDR1 MNHNS, CDR2 SASEGT. CDR3 nucleotide sequence: TGTGCCAGCAGTGATTCAGCTAACTATGGCTACACCTTC. This encodes CASSDSANYGYTF.